This record concerns one TCR beta chain sequence. In the original workflow: Amplification from reference gene primers served as the basis for estimated nucleated cell counts. TCRdb's table, derived via immunoSEQ multiplex PCR, lists solely in-frame clones and lacks some. That table supplies the V and J calls and clone size; D and trimming were determined from the DNA. The repertoire holds 150,000 to 200,000 clones, with around 83% as singletons. The sample comes from a study of blood T cell repertoires in COVID-19. About the research overall: The study drew acute and convalescent COVID-19 samples from the United States, Italy and Spain. T cells, B-cell-depleted T cells, or PBMCs supplied cDNA or gDNA.

V was clipped by 4 bases and J by 9 bases, with 17 bases between them. The CDR3 length is 15 residues. Germline lookup yields CDR1 SGHKS and CDR2 YYEKEE (reference sequence). This TCR was recovered from a woman in her 30s with active or convalescent COVID-19. The sequenced material came from peripheral blood. The V and J genes are TRBV5-5 and TRBJ1-6, with unresolved D. The CDR3 sequence is CASSLHLIGSSPLHF. DNA for the CDR3: TGTGCCAGCAGCCTCCACTTAATAGGGAGTTCACCCCTCCACTTT.